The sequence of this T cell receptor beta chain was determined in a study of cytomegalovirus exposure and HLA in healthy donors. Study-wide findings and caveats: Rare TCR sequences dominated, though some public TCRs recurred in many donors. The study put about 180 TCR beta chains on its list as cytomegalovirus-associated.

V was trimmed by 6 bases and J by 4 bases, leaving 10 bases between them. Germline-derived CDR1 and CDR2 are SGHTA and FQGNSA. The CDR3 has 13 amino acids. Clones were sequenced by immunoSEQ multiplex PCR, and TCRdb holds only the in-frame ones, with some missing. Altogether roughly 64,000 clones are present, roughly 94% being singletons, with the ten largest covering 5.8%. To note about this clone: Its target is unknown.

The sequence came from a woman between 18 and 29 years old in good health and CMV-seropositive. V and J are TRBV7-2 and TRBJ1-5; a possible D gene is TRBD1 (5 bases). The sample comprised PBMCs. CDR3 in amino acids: CASSWAGNQPQHF. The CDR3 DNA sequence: TGTGCCAGCAGTTGGGCAGGGAATCAGCCCCAGCATTTT.